The rows below give T cell receptor beta chains drawn from one sample of a study of control samples from healthy donors and cancer patients. TCRdb's copy holds only in-frame clones and misses some; the assay was immunoSEQ multiplex PCR. Altogether more than 75,000 clones are present, 70% to 85% being singletons, with the ten largest covering about 35%. The sequenced material came from PBMCs. The receptors come from a man aged 70-80 years with lung cancer. Both conserved end residues are part of each CDR3. D genes are given only for firm matches. Not all rows give a size; the values are once, few, many and, for expanded clones, a class.

D	length	V	size	J	CDR3	DNA
NA	13	TRBV7-2	NA	TRBJ1-1	CASSRRQNTEAFF	TGTGCCAGCAGCAGAAGACAGAACACTGAAGCTTTCTTT
TRBD1	16	TRBV9	NA	TRBJ1-3	CASSAHQGAYGNTIYF	TGTGCCAGCAGCGCTCACCAGGGGGCTTATGGAAACACCATATATTTT
NA	12	TRBV6-5	NA	TRBJ1-2	CASKDTNYGYTF	TGTGCCAGCAAGGACACTAACTATGGCTACACCTTC
NA	12	TRBV3-1/TRBV3-2	NA	TRBJ2-7	CASSQGLYEQYF	TGTGCCAGCAGCCAAGGACTGTACGAGCAGTACTTC
NA	13	TRBV5-4	NA	TRBJ2-1	CASSPNSGNEQFF	TGTGCCAGCAGCCCCAACTCGGGCAATGAGCAGTTCTTC
NA	13	TRBV11-2	once	TRBJ1-5	CASSSFSGQPQHF	TGTGCCAGCAGCTCGTTCAGTGGCCAGCCCCAGCATTTT
TRBD1	15	TRBV10-2	NA	TRBJ2-3	CASSEPDRGPDTQYF	TGCGCCAGCAGTGAGCCGGACAGGGGCCCAGATACGCAGTATTTT
NA	19	TRBV30	NA	TRBJ1-1	CAWSVPRFEVPGVNTEAFF	TGTGCCTGGAGTGTACCACGCTTCGAAGTGCCCGGAGTGAACACTGAAGCTTTCTTT
TRBD2	15	TRBV4-3	NA	TRBJ2-3	CASSQDSSGGDTQYF	TGCGCCAGCAGCCAAGATTCTAGCGGGGGGGATACGCAGTATTTT
NA	14	TRBV5-6	NA	TRBJ1-2	CASSLWTVGAGYTF	TGTGCCAGCAGCCTCTGGACAGTGGGTGCTGGCTACACCTTC
NA	14	TRBV6-5	NA	TRBJ2-3	CASSYRDNTDTQYF	TGTGCCAGCAGTTACCGGGACAACACAGATACGCAGTATTTT
NA	13	TRBV2	NA	TRBJ1-5	CASTRQYNQPQHF	TGTGCCAGCACACGGCAGTACAATCAGCCCCAGCATTTT
NA	13	TRBV27	NA	TRBJ1-2	CASGPVVSYGYTF	TGTGCCAGCGGACCGGTAGTCTCCTATGGCTACACCTTC
NA	15	TRBV7-2	once	TRBJ2-5	CASSSNSGFGETQYF	TGTGCCAGCAGTTCGAATAGCGGTTTCGGGGAGACCCAGTACTTC
NA	14	TRBV19	NA	TRBJ1-2	CASSIFPGSDGYTF	TGTGCCAGTAGTATCTTTCCGGGGTCAGACGGCTACACCTTC
NA	12	TRBV3-1/TRBV3-2	NA	TRBJ1-1	CASSQVPTEAFF	TGTGCCAGCAGCCAAGTACCCACTGAAGCTTTCTTT
TRBD1	16	TRBV18	NA	TRBJ1-6	CASSPPDRVYNSPLHF	TGTGCCAGCTCACCGCCCGACAGGGTGTATAATTCACCCCTCCACTTT
NA	13	TRBV11-1	NA	TRBJ2-5	CASTPPGGRAQYF	TGTGCCAGCACCCCTCCCGGGGGGCGGGCCCAGTACTTC